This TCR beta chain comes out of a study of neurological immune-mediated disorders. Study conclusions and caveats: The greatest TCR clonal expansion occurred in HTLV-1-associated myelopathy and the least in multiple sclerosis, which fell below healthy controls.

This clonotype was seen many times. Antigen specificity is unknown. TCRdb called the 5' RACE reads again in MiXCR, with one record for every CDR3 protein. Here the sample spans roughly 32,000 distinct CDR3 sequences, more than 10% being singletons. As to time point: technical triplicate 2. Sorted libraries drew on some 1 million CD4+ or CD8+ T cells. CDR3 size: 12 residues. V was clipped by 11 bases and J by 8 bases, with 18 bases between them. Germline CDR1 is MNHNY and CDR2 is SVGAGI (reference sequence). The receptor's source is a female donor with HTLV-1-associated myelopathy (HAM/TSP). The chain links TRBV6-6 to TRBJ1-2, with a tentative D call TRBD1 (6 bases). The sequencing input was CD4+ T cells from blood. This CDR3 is CASTDSEAGYTF. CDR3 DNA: TGTGCCTCCACGGACAGTGAGGCGGGCTACACCTTC.